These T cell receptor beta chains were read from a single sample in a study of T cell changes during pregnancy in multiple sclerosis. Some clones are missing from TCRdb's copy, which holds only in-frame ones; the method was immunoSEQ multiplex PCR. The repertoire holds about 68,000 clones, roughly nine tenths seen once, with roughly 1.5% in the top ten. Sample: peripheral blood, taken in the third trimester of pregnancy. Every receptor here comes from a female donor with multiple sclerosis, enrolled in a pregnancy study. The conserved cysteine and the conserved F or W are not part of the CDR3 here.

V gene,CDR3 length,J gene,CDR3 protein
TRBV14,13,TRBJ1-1,ASSRGGALNTEAF
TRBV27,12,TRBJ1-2,ASSPLYRGDGYT
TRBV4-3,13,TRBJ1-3,ASSQEGDNLNTIY
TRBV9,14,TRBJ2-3,ASSFYSGGAPDTQY
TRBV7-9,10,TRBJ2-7,ASSVGSYEQY
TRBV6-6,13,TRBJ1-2,ASRDGGEYNYGYT
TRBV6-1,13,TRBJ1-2,ASSEWDTTNYGYT
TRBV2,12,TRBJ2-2,ASGREVDTGELF
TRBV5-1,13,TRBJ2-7,ASSFLAGQTYEQY
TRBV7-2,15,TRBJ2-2,ASSLVASGGNTGELF
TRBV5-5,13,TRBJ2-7,ASRIRGQSAYEQY
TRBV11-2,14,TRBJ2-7,ASSPFPLAGEYEQY
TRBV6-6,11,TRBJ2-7,ASSSLTTREQY
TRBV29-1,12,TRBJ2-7,SVDRTGGTDEQY
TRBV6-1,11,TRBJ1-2,ASSGTGDDRYT
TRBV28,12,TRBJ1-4,ASSGLTTNEKLF
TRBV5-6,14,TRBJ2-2,ASSWRAGTNTGELF
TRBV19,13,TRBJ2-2,ASRGDRVYAGELF
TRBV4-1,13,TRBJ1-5,ASSQDGEVNQPQH
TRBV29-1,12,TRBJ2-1,SLKAASGANEQF
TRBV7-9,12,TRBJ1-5,ASSRNEVQQPQH
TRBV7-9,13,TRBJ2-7,ASSHRDRGFYEQY
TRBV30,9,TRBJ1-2,AWSVRGGYT
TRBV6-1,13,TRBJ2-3,ASRGLAASTDTQY
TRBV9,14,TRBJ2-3,ASSVADGRAPDTQY
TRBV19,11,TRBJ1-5,ASVGDRFQPQH
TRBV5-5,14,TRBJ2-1,ASSSELAFSYNEQF
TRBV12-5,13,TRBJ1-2,ASALHDRRLYGYT
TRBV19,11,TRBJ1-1,ASSIPPGGEAF
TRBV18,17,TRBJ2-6,ASSPTGVAPNSGANVLT
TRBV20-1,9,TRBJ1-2,SADYNYGYT
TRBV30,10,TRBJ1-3,ASGGSGNTIY
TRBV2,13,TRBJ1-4,ASSDRGTTNEKLF
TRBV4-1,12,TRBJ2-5,ASSRGSGEETQY
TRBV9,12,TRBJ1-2,ASSVDTGFGGYT
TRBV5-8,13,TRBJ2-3,ASSSRTSLTDTQY
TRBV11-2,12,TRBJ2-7,ASSPRPSGFEQY
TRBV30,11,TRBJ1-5,AWTGNNNQPQH
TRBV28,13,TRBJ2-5,ASSTLTGGVETQY
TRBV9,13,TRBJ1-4,ASSVTGAFGEKLF
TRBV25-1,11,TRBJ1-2,ASSEGGRLSYT
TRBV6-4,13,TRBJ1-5,ASRETNRGNQPQH